These 29 T cell receptor beta chains originate from one sample sequenced in a study of vaccination and CD4 T cells after COVID-19. Specified treatment: approximately nine-day PBMC culture with coronavirus spike peptide pools or control peptides (ViraFEST assay). An unexposed donor provided the CD4+ T cells, which were collected before the COVID-19 pandemic (2011-2018). Sequencing of cultured CD4+ T cell DNA used the Oncomine TCR Beta short-read assay. Genomic DNA was isolated from cultured CD4+ T cells. TCRdb re-derived calls from the PCR reads in MiXCR, one entry per CDR3 protein. The data hold roughly 11,000 distinct CDR3 sequences, with about 39% observed a single time. For these TCRs, the target antigens are not known. Input material: CD4+ T cells from blood, cultured in vitro. The source is a human donor in good health.

This clonotype qualifies as medium-sized (0.01 to 0.1%). V is TRBV21-1 and J is TRBJ2-3; TRBD1, as called in the table, went unchecked against the DNA. TRBV21-1 is classified as a pseudogene. This CDR3 contains 18 residues. This chain's CDR3 is CASSKAEPRTGKADTQYF. The CDR3, as DNA: TGTGCCAGCAGCAAAGCGGAGCCGAGGACAGGGAAAGCAGATACGCAGTATTTT.

V and J are TRBV7-2 and TRBJ2-1, with D possibly TRBD2 on 6 matching bases. CDR3 length: 12 residues. V was shortened by 4 bases and J by 8 bases, with 9 bases between the two germline ends. Per the germline V gene, CDR1 is SGHTA and CDR2 is FQGNSA. The CDR3 nucleotides are TGTGCCAGCAGCTCCTCTAGCGATGAGCAGTTCTTC. As protein: CASSSSSDEQFF.

The chain uses TRBV7-2 and TRBJ2-5, with TRBD1 as a possible D gene (5 bases). The CDR3 contains 13 residues. Germline values: CDR1 SGHTA, CDR2 FQGNSA. Trimming removed 3 bases from V and 2 bases from J, with 7 bases in between. The CDR3 region has the DNA TGTGCCAGCAGCTTCAACAGGCAAGAGACCCAGTACTTC. Protein product: CASSFNRQETQYF.

On this clonotype itself: An end of the junction does not agree with germline; a read error may underlie this. The rearrangement uses TRBV2 and TRBJ2-1; 10 positions agree with TRBD2. The germline V gene has CDR1 SNHLY and CDR2 FYNNEI. The CDR3 totals 13 residues. The CDR3 DNA reads as TGTGCCAGCAGTGAGCCCAGCGGGAGGGACTGGGTCTTC. Translating it yields CASSEPSGRDWVF. Drawing the rest from reference TRBV2 and TRBJ2-1, the complete variable domain is EPEVTQTPSHQVTQMGQEVILRCVPISNHLYFYWYRQILGQKVEFLVSFYNNEISEKSEIFDDQFSVERPDGSNFTLKIRSTKLEDSAMYFCASSEPSGRDWVFGPGTRLTVL.

J is TRBJ2-7 and V is TRBV5-4; TRBD2 aligns across 10 bases. CDR3 length: 13 amino acids. Germline CDR1 reads SGHNT; CDR2 reads YYREEE (reference sequence). V was pared by 5 bases and J by 4 bases, with 3 bases of the junction left unmatched. The CDR3 DNA is TGTGCCAGCAGGCTAGCGGGAGCTTACGAGCAGTACTTC. This codes for CASRLAGAYEQYF.

V and J are TRBV20-1 and TRBJ1-2; no clear D. Germline CDR1 reads DFQATT; CDR2 reads SNEGSKA (reference sequence). V lost 4 bases to trimming and J lost 3 bases, with 15 bases between them. The CDR3 contains 14 residues. The CDR3 sequence is CSAISRRDDYGYTF. The CDR3 DNA sequence: TGCAGTGCTATCTCCCGAAGAGACGACTATGGCTACACCTTC.

The rearrangement uses TRBV20-1 and TRBJ1-6, with D perhaps TRBD1 (6 bases). Germline values: CDR1 DFQATT, CDR2 SNEGSKA (reference sequence). The CDR3 loop spans 15 amino acids. Trimming stripped 4 bases from V and 5 bases from J, with 15 bases between. This CDR3 reads CSAIRGTRNNSPLHF. The CDR3 DNA reads as TGCAGTGCTATTAGAGGGACACGCAATAATTCACCCCTCCACTTT.

V and J are TRBV7-9 and TRBJ1-1; TRBD1 might be the D (5 bases). CDR1 is SEHNR and CDR2 is FQNEAQ in the germline V gene (reference sequence). Trimming took 0 bases from V and 6 from J, leaving 11 bases between them. This CDR3 spans 14 amino acids. DNA for the CDR3: TGTGCCAGCAGCTTAGCGAAGACAGTTTCTGAAGCTTTCTTT. Translated: CASSLAKTVSEAFF. Full variable domain (missing parts from reference TRBV7-9 and TRBJ1-1): DTGVSQNPRHKITKRGQNVTFRCDPISEHNRLYWYRQTLGQGPEFLTYFQNEAQLEKSRLLSDRFSAERPKGSFSTLEIQRTEQGDSAMYLCASSLAKTVSEAFFGQGTRLTVV.

Concerning this clonotype itself: The junction departs from the called germline gene at one end, perhaps through a read error. This chain uses TRBV5-6 with TRBJ2-4; D remains ambiguous. This CDR3 spans 12 amino acids. The germline gives CDR1 SGHDT, CDR2 YYEEEE. CDR3 DNA sequence: TGTGCCAGCAGCTCCCTACTGGGCATTCGGTACTTC. Translated, it gives CASSSLLGIRYF. The full variable domain, completed using reference TRBV5-6 and TRBJ2-4, is DAGVTQSPTHLIKTRGQQVTLRCSPKSGHDTVSWYQQALGQGPQFIFQYYEEEERQRGNFPDRFSGHQFPNYSSELNVNALLLGDSALYLCASSSLLGIRYFGAGTRLSVL.

This clonotype has just a few counts. V gene TRBV20-1 combines with J gene TRBJ1-3; a weak D match, TRBD1 (5 bases). The V end was cut by 2 bases, the J end by 4 bases, with 12 bases between. The CDR3 covers 14 residues. CDR1 and CDR2 (germline): DFQATT, SNEGSKA (reference sequence). The CDR3 DNA sequence: TGCAGTGCTAGAAGGGGCCTGGGAGGAAACACCATATATTTT. Its protein is CSARRGLGGNTIYF.

The V and J genes are TRBV20-1 and TRBJ2-1, with D possibly called TRBD1 or TRBD2 (6 bases each). Germline assignment: CDR1 DFQATT and CDR2 SNEGSKA (reference sequence). V was shortened by 0 bases and J by 12 bases, with 18 bases between the two germline ends. CDR3 length: 14 residues. The CDR3 bases are TGCAGTGCTAGAGATAGGCTAGCGAGCAGGGGGCAGTTCTTC. Translation gives CSARDRLASRGQFF.

This clonotype was detected only a few times. This chain joins TRBV20-1 and TRBJ2-7, with 10 bases that match TRBD2. This CDR3 is built from 14 residues. V shed 6 bases and J 2 bases; nucleotides not matched to a gene: 7. Germline values: CDR1 DFQATT, CDR2 SNEGSKA (reference sequence). The CDR3 sequence is CSAQTSGSTYEQYF. CDR3 coding DNA: TGCAGTGCCCAGACTAGCGGGTCTACCTACGAGCAGTACTTC.

The chain employs TRBV9 and TRBJ2-3; D remains unclear. The CDR3 length is 17 residues. V shed 4 bases and J shed 0 bases, with 18 bases lying between them. Germline V gene data show CDR1 as SGDLS and CDR2 as YYNGEE. CDR3 nucleotides: TGTGCCAGCAGCCCCTCTCGGGCAGGCGACAGCACAGATACGCAGTATTTT. The encoded protein is CASSPSRAGDSTDTQYF.

The V and J genes are TRBV19 and TRBJ1-5; D is unclear. V was clipped by 3 bases and J by 2 bases, with 11 bases between them. The germline V gene has CDR1 LNHDA and CDR2 SQIVND (reference sequence). The CDR3 is 15 residues long. Here the CDR3 DNA reads TGTGCCAGTAGTATCTCCAATATTGGCAATCAGCCCCAGCATTTT. Protein sequence: CASSISNIGNQPQHF.

This clonotype is medium-sized in the sample. The CDR3 nucleotides are TGTGCCAGCAGTTACTCCCGGGCAGGGGGCCCGGTCACTGAAGCTTTCTTT. This gives the protein CASSYSRAGGPVTEAFF. The chain has TRBV6-5 and TRBJ1-1, with TRBD1 identical over 8 bases. V lost 0 bases, J lost 4 bases, and 10 bases stayed unmatched. This CDR3 comprises 17 residues. CDR1 and CDR2 from the germline V gene are MNHEY and SVGAGI.

The chain uses TRBV7-9 and TRBJ1-5; tentative D call: TRBD1 (6 bases). The CDR3 totals 13 residues. CDR1 and CDR2 (germline): SEHNR, FQNEAQ (reference sequence). The ends were cut back, 2 bases at V and 4 bases at J, with 6 bases in the middle. The CDR3, as DNA: TGTGCCAGCAGCTTACAGGGGAATCAGCCCCAGCATTTT. Protein: CASSLQGNQPQHF.

In this sample, this clonotype turned up a few times. J is TRBJ2-3 and V is TRBV28, with 8 positions matching TRBD1. V shed 7 bases, J shed 1 base, and the junction held 10 bases outside the gene matches. Germline assignment: CDR1 MDHEN and CDR2 SYDVKM. This CDR3 region has 16 residues. CDR3 sequence (DNA): TGTGCCAGCACACCTAGCGCGACAGGGGGCACAGATACGCAGTATTTT. Its protein product is CASTPSATGGTDTQYF.

This clonotype was picked up a small number of times. The chain employs TRBV27 and TRBJ1-5; D gene unclear. The CDR3 has 15 amino acids. Germline lookup yields CDR1 MNHEY and CDR2 SMNVEV (reference sequence). V dropped 2 bases and J dropped 7 bases, with 15 bases sitting between them. The CDR3 sequence is CASSLGRGVGQPQHF. The CDR3 region has the DNA TGTGCCAGCAGTTTAGGGCGGGGTGTGGGGCAGCCCCAGCATTTT.

The chain joins TRBV6-1 to TRBJ1-1; D ambiguous. Trimming left V 7 bases short and J 3 bases short, with 15 bases between. This CDR3 spans 14 amino acids. The germline gives CDR1 MNHNS, CDR2 SASEGT. Written as DNA, the CDR3 is TGTGCCAGCAACAGAGTCTCCTTAGACACTGAAGCTTTCTTT. Protein: CASNRVSLDTEAFF.

This clonotype has more than one count but fewer than ten. The chain links TRBV6-2 or TRBV6-3 to TRBJ1-6; unclear D gene. Trimming left V 2 bases short and J 3 bases short, with 14 bases between. The V gene's germline CDR1 is MNHEY and CDR2 SVGEGT. The CDR3 extends over 17 amino acids. CDR3 region: CASSYPLWGNYNSPLHF. CDR3 sequence (DNA): TGTGCCAGCAGTTACCCGTTGTGGGGTAACTATAATTCACCCCTCCACTTT.

The chain is built from TRBV20-1 and TRBJ2-7, with 9 nucleotides matching TRBD2. V lost 2 bases, J lost 5 bases, and 10 bases stayed unmatched. The CDR3 runs to 15 residues. Germline CDR1 DFQATT, CDR2 SNEGSKA (reference sequence). The CDR3, as DNA: TGCAGTGCTAGACCGGGGCGGGAGGGCCGGAACGAGCAGTACTTC. Amino acid sequence: CSARPGREGRNEQYF.

This clonotype was counted a few times. The chain recombines TRBV6-5 with TRBJ2-3; no definite D call. From germline, CDR1 is MNHEY and CDR2 SVGAGI. This CDR3 is built from 14 residues. Trimming left V 2 bases short and J 2 bases short, with 8 bases between. The CDR3 region has the DNA TGTGCCAGCAGTTACGGATTCTTCACAGATACGCAGTATTTT. It yields the protein CASSYGFFTDTQYF.

This rearrangement joins TRBV6-2 or TRBV6-3 to TRBJ2-7; D remains ambiguous. V lost 3 bases and J 2 bases, leaving 8 bases between the germline ends. The CDR3 covers 13 residues. Germline lookup yields CDR1 MNHEY and CDR2 SVGEGT. Here the CDR3 reads CASSYPDAYEQYF. The CDR3 region has the DNA TGTGCCAGCAGTTATCCCGACGCCTACGAGCAGTACTTC.

V gene TRBV6-5 combines with J gene TRBJ2-7, with 9 bases matching TRBD1. Germline CDR1 and CDR2: MNHEY and SVGAGI. J lost 6 bases, V lost 4 bases, and 10 bases had no gene match. This CDR3 region has 15 residues. CDR3 loop: CASSFPGQGQGEQYF. In DNA, the CDR3 is TGTGCCAGCAGTTTTCCGGGACAGGGCCAGGGCGAGCAGTACTTC.

This clonotype was counted between two and nine times. This sequence joins TRBV20-1 and TRBJ2-2; 8 bases map to TRBD2. Trimming took 0 bases from V and 5 from J; bases not matched to a gene: 8. The CDR3 covers 16 residues. Germline CDR1 DFQATT, CDR2 SNEGSKA (reference sequence). CDR3 residues: CSARDEVAGLTGELFF. CDR3 DNA: TGCAGTGCTAGAGATGAGGTAGCGGGACTTACCGGGGAGCTGTTTTTT.

This clonotype was seen a handful of times. This chain uses TRBV19 with TRBJ2-6; weak D call: TRBD1 (5 bases). CDR3 size: 15 residues. The V gene lost 2 bases and the J gene lost 4 bases, with 9 bases spanning the gap. The germline gives CDR1 LNHDA, CDR2 SQIVND (reference sequence). In DNA, the CDR3 is TGTGCCAGTAGTATAAGCAGGGCCGGGGCCAACGTCCTGACTTTC. This encodes CASSISRAGANVLTF.

This chain connects TRBV19 to TRBJ1-1; D might be TRBD1 (5 bases). The ends were cut back, 3 bases at V and 1 base at J, with 18 bases in the middle. The CDR3 runs to 17 residues. Looked up from germline, CDR1 is LNHDA and CDR2 is SQIVND (reference sequence). The CDR3 bases are TGTGCCAGTAGTATCGGGGGGATCGACAGCTCGAACACTGAAGCTTTCTTT. Its translation: CASSIGGIDSSNTEAFF.

This clonotype was picked up a small number of times. This sequence joins TRBV20-1 and TRBJ1-3, with D perhaps matching TRBD1 (6 bases). Germline CDR1 and CDR2: DFQATT and SNEGSKA (reference sequence). CDR3 length: 15 amino acids. The V gene lost 0 bases and the J gene lost 0 bases, with 9 bases spanning the gap. The CDR3: CSARESQGSGNTIYF. The DNA of the CDR3 is TGCAGTGCTAGAGAGTCACAGGGCTCTGGAAACACCATATATTTT.

V gene TRBV2 combines with J gene TRBJ2-2, with D perhaps matching TRBD2 (5 bases). V was shortened by 7 bases and J by 6 bases, with 9 bases between the two germline ends. Germline CDR1 SNHLY, CDR2 FYNNEI. There are 12 residues in the CDR3. The DNA for the CDR3 is TGTGCCAGCACGGTGGGAGCCGGGGAGCTGTTTTTT. This codes for CASTVGAGELFF.